The 31 T cell receptor beta chains reported below all come from one sample, sequenced in a study of T cell responses to AZD1222 COVID-19 vaccine. Profiled with immunoSEQ multiplex PCR; TCRdb holds only in-frame clones, not every one. The sample records about 100,000 clones, about 88% being singletons. The sample was peripheral blood, taken on day 0 of AZD1222 vaccination. Source of these receptors: an adult in good health.

This clone was seen only a few times. This chain joins TRBV28 and TRBJ1-1; TRBD1 matches 7 bases. V was pared by 5 bases and J by 6 bases, with 3 bases of the junction left unmatched. This CDR3 contains 12 residues. Germline lookup yields CDR1 MDHEN and CDR2 SYDVKM. CDR3 sequence reads: CASSQGGAEAFF. The CDR3 DNA follows: TGTGCCAGCAGTCAGGGGGGAGCTGAAGCTTTCTTT.

This clone showed up just a few times. The V call is TRBV6-5, the J call TRBJ1-1; D remains unclear. The CDR3 length is 14 residues. Germline CDR1 is MNHEY and CDR2 is SVGAGI. V lost 0 bases and J lost 5, with 10 bases in between. This CDR3 reads CASSYSYDITEAFF. The CDR3 coding sequence is TGTGCCAGCAGTTACTCGTATGACATAACTGAAGCTTTCTTT.

This clone was observed a handful of times. This rearrangement joins TRBV9 to TRBJ2-7, with 14 bases lining up with TRBD2. This CDR3 contains 15 residues. J lost 5 bases, V lost 0 bases, and 1 base had no gene match. Germline loops: CDR1 SGDLS, CDR2 YYNGEE. The CDR3 loop is CASSVAGLAGDEQYF. CDR3 nucleotides: TGTGCCAGCAGCGTAGCGGGACTAGCGGGAGACGAGCAGTACTTC.

This clone showed up just once. The rearrangement links TRBV4-1 to TRBJ1-2, with D tentatively TRBD1 (5 bases). Trimming removed 0 bases from V and 4 bases from J, with 12 bases in between. Germline CDR1 MGHRA, CDR2 YSYEKL. The CDR3 runs 15 residues. CDR3 in DNA: TGCGCCAGCAGCCAAGACCCAGGTGGGGGCTATGGCTACACCTTC. Translating gives CASSQDPGGGYGYTF.

This clone was seen more than once but under ten times. The chain combines TRBV19 with TRBJ1-2, with TRBD1 matching over 9 bases. The CDR3 is 15 residues long. Trimming took 6 bases from V and 4 from J; bases not matched to a gene: 9. Germline V CDR1 and CDR2: LNHDA, SQIVND (reference sequence). The CDR3 DNA follows: TGTGCCAGTAGGGCCCCACAGGGGGCGTCCTATGGCTACACCTTC. Translating it yields CASRAPQGASYGYTF.

This chain connects TRBV6-2 or TRBV6-3 to TRBJ2-7; D unclear. The CDR3 covers 14 residues. V dropped 1 base and J dropped 7 bases, with 14 bases sitting between them. The germline gives CDR1 MNHEY, CDR2 SVGEGT. The CDR3 protein is CASSYFPRSEEQYF. The CDR3 DNA reads TGTGCCAGCAGTTACTTTCCTCGGTCTGAAGAGCAGTACTTC.

The CDR3 DNA reads as TGCGCCAGCAGCCAAGGGGGAGAAGGCTACGAGCAGTACTTC. It yields the protein CASSQGGEGYEQYF. The chain recombines TRBV4-3 with TRBJ2-7, with D perhaps TRBD2 (5 bases). The V gene lost 1 base and the J gene lost 3 bases, with 10 bases spanning the gap. This CDR3 contains 14 residues. From germline, CDR1 is LGHNA and CDR2 YSLEER.

The V call is TRBV14, the J call TRBJ2-7; D call uncertain. This CDR3 comprises 13 residues. CDR1 and CDR2 from the germline V gene are SGHDN and FVKESK. The germline V and J ends were trimmed by 1 base and 6 bases, with 10 bases remaining between them. CDR3 in DNA: TGTGCCAGCAGCCAAGGGCGGTTAGGCGAGCAGTACTTC. The encoded protein is CASSQGRLGEQYF.

V is TRBV14 and J is TRBJ2-2; D gene unclear. V lost 4 bases, J lost 8 bases, and 14 bases lay in between. The CDR3 has 14 amino acids. Germline V CDR1 and CDR2: SGHDN, FVKESK. The DNA of the CDR3 is TGTGCCAGCAGCCGGTTAGTGGGATCTGGGGAGCTGTTTTTT. Protein product: CASSRLVGSGELFF. The variable domain in full, completed from reference TRBV14 and TRBJ2-2, reads EAGVTQFPSHSVIEKGQTVTLRCDPISGHDNLYWYRRVMGKEIKFLLHFVKESKQDESGMPNNRFLAERTGGTYSTLKVQPAELEDSGVYFCASSRLVGSGELFFGEGSRLTVL.

This chain connects TRBV7-2 to TRBJ1-1; no firm D call. The CDR3 is made up of 13 amino acids. Trimming took 3 bases from V and 4 from J, leaving 9 bases between them. From germline, CDR1 is SGHTA and CDR2 FQGNSA. Here the CDR3 reads CASSFRLPTEAFF. In DNA, the CDR3 is TGTGCCAGCAGCTTCAGGCTGCCCACTGAAGCTTTCTTT.

The rearrangement uses TRBV28 and TRBJ2-3, with 8 positions matching TRBD2. J lost 3 bases, V lost 5 bases, and 13 bases had no gene match. The germline V gene encodes CDR1 MDHEN and CDR2 SYDVKM. The CDR3 has 17 residues. The CDR3 loop reads CASSTPTGRAGTDTQYF. CDR3 in DNA: TGTGCCAGCAGTACCCCCACCGGGAGGGCCGGTACAGATACGCAGTATTTT.

V and J are TRBV28 and TRBJ2-5; D is perhaps TRBD1 (5 bases). The V gene's germline CDR1 is MDHEN and CDR2 SYDVKM. V was clipped by 5 bases and J by 5 bases, with 9 bases between them. The CDR3 extends over 12 amino acids. The CDR3 DNA follows: TGTGCCAGCAGTAGAAGACAGGAGACCCAGTACTTC. Protein product: CASSRRQETQYF.

This chain connects TRBV7-2 to TRBJ2-3, with D possibly TRBD1 on 5 matching bases. V was trimmed by 4 bases and J by 5 bases, leaving 22 bases between them. Germline V gives CDR1 SGHTA, CDR2 FQGNSA. The CDR3 has 17 amino acids. CDR3 DNA: TGTGCCAGCAGCTCCGACCATTTAGGGGCCCGTGGAGATACGCAGTATTTT. This codes for CASSSDHLGARGDTQYF.

The rearrangement uses TRBV12-5 and TRBJ2-1, with 10 nucleotides matching TRBD2. Germline CDR1 and CDR2: LGHNT and FRNRAP. V was clipped by 1 base and J by 7 bases; unmatched bases: 4. The CDR3 length is 15 residues. The DNA of the CDR3 is TGTGCTAGTGGTTTGGAAGGGACTAGCGTGAATGAGCAGTTCTTC. This sequence encodes CASGLEGTSVNEQFF.

This sequence joins TRBV7-9 and TRBJ2-7; no clear D gene. Germline V gene sequence: CDR1 SEHNR, CDR2 FQNEAQ (reference sequence). The CDR3 has 11 residues. Trimming left V 6 bases short and J 1 base short, with 4 bases between. CDR3 sequence reads: CASRVSYEQYF. CDR3 nucleotide sequence: TGTGCCAGCAGGGTTTCCTACGAGCAGTACTTC.

The chain links TRBV10-3 to TRBJ1-5, with 7 bases lining up with TRBD1. Germline V gives CDR1 ENHRY, CDR2 SYGVKD. V lost 0 bases, J lost 6 bases, and 5 bases stayed unmatched. This CDR3 is built from 15 residues. The CDR3 DNA follows: TGTGCCATCAGTGAGTCTCGGCAGGGGGGTCAGCCCCAGCATTTT. Its translation is CAISESRQGGQPQHF.

V gene TRBV21-1 combines with J gene TRBJ2-5; the D call TRBD2 from the table was never checked on the DNA. TRBV21-1 is labeled a pseudogene. The CDR3 covers 15 residues. DNA of the CDR3: TGTGCCAGCAGCAAAGGAGCCGGTGCCCAAGAGACCCAGTACTTC. Protein product: CASSKGAGAQETQYF.

The J gene is TRBJ2-3, the V gene TRBV6-1; D remains ambiguous. Germline loops: CDR1 MNHNS, CDR2 SASEGT. Trimming stripped 0 bases from V and 6 bases from J, with 13 bases between. This CDR3 spans 15 amino acids. As DNA, the CDR3 is TGTGCCAGCAGTGAAGCTCTGAGGAGATGGGATACGCAGTATTTT. Residues: CASSEALRRWDTQYF.

The chain recombines TRBV4-1 with TRBJ2-5; 8 bases align to TRBD2. The ends lost 1 base at V and 5 bases at J; junction bases unmatched: 21. The CDR3 sequence is 20 residues long. The V gene's germline CDR1 is MGHRA and CDR2 YSYEKL. The CDR3 DNA reads TGCGCCAGCAGCCAAGGGTTCCCGGGACTAGTTCGTCTGTGGGGCGAGACCCAGTACTTC. Translated: CASSQGFPGLVRLWGETQYF.

The gene calls are TRBV9 and TRBJ1-2; TRBD1 matches 10 bases. This CDR3 comprises 15 residues. With 4 bases clipped from V and 4 bases from J, the junction kept 7 bases outside the gene matches. Germline assignment: CDR1 SGDLS and CDR2 YYNGEE. For the CDR3, the DNA is TGTGCCAGCAGCTACCCCAGGACAGGGGGCTATGGCTACACCTTC. This encodes CASSYPRTGGYGYTF.

This rearrangement joins TRBV7-9 to TRBJ2-1; 8 nucleotides agree with TRBD2. The junction had 2 bases not matched to a gene; V was cut back by 4 bases and J by 0 bases. The V gene's germline CDR1 is SEHNR and CDR2 FQNEAQ (reference sequence). The CDR3 totals 15 residues. CDR3 sequence: CASSSGTSSYNEQFF. DNA for the CDR3: TGTGCCAGCAGCTCCGGGACTAGCTCCTACAATGAGCAGTTCTTC. The whole variable domain, remainder taken from reference TRBV7-9 and TRBJ2-1, is DTGVSQNPRHKITKRGQNVTFRCDPISEHNRLYWYRQTLGQGPEFLTYFQNEAQLEKSRLLSDRFSAERPKGSFSTLEIQRTEQGDSAMYLCASSSGTSSYNEQFFGPGTRLTVL.

This rearrangement joins TRBV3-1 (or the pseudogene TRBV3-2) to TRBJ2-1; D ambiguous. The CDR3 sequence is 11 residues long. Trimming cost V 0 bases and J 12 bases, with 6 bases left between them. Germline V CDR1 and CDR2: LGHDT, YNNKEL (reference sequence). The CDR3 sequence: CASSQEWGQFF. Here the CDR3 DNA reads TGTGCCAGCAGCCAAGAGTGGGGGCAGTTCTTC.

The chain carries TRBV7-2 and TRBJ1-2, with 9 bases that match TRBD1. Germline lookup yields CDR1 SGHTA and CDR2 FQGNSA. The CDR3 extends over 15 amino acids. V was clipped by 1 base and J by 4 bases; unmatched bases: 4. CDR3 residues: CASSLGTGAGYGYTF. Here the CDR3 DNA reads TGTGCCAGCAGCTTAGGGACAGGGGCCGGCTATGGCTACACCTTC.

The V call is TRBV7-2, the J call TRBJ2-1; D is unclear. The ends were cut back, 9 bases at V and 0 bases at J, with 18 bases in the middle. CDR3 length equals 16 residues. Germline V lookup: CDR1 SGHTA, CDR2 FQGNSA. The CDR3 region is CASQLSLWSSYNEQFF. In DNA form, the CDR3 reads TGTGCCAGTCAGCTCTCCTTGTGGAGCTCCTACAATGAGCAGTTCTTC.

This clone was seen only once. The chain combines TRBV2 with TRBJ2-7; 8 bases are shared with TRBD1. The V and J ends lost 4 bases and 0 bases, in that order; junction bases with no gene match: 5. Germline V gives CDR1 SNHLY, CDR2 FYNNEI. The CDR3 runs 15 residues. DNA for the CDR3: TGTGCCAGCAGTGCGGACAGGGCTCGCTCCTACGAGCAGTACTTC. Translation: CASSADRARSYEQYF.

J is TRBJ1-5 and V is TRBV6-2 or TRBV6-3; 7 nucleotides line up with TRBD1. The CDR3 loop spans 13 amino acids. The germline V gene encodes CDR1 MNHEY and CDR2 SVGEGT. The V and J ends lost 5 bases and 5 bases, in that order; junction bases with no gene match: 3. CDR3 amino acids: CASSDRAYQPQHF. CDR3 bases: TGTGCCAGCAGTGACAGGGCCTATCAGCCCCAGCATTTT.

V is TRBV7-2 and J is TRBJ1-5; D is unclear. The CDR3 consists of 16 residues. CDR1 and CDR2 (germline): SGHTA, FQGNSA. The ends were cut back, 2 bases at V and 3 bases at J, with 14 bases in the middle. Here the CDR3 DNA reads TGTGCCAGCAGCTTATTACCGGTCAGAGACAATCAGCCCCAGCATTTT. The encoded protein is CASSLLPVRDNQPQHF.

The rearrangement joins TRBV7-9 to TRBJ1-4; D is perhaps TRBD1 (5 bases). Germline CDR1 reads SEHNR; CDR2 reads FQNEAQ (reference sequence). This CDR3 has 13 amino acids. V was pared by 3 bases and J by 7 bases, with 9 bases between. The CDR3 nucleotides are TGTGCCAGCAGCTTGGGACTTGGTGAAAAACTGTTTTTT. This translates into CASSLGLGEKLFF.

The rearrangement joins TRBV18 to TRBJ2-4; D perhaps matches TRBD1 (5 bases). The CDR3 has 15 residues. Trimming took off 3 bases at V and 2 bases at J, with 11 bases between the two ends. The germline CDR1 and CDR2 sequences are KGHSH and LQKENI. The DNA for the CDR3 is TGTGCCAGCTCACCGACAGAAAAAACCAAAAACATTCAGTACTTC. Translating gives CASSPTEKTKNIQYF.

This chain links TRBV4-1 with TRBJ1-5, with D perhaps matching TRBD1 (5 bases). The V gene lost 3 bases and the J gene lost 7 bases, with 13 bases spanning the gap. The CDR3 spans 14 residues. Looked up from germline, CDR1 is MGHRA and CDR2 is YSYEKL. The CDR3 protein is CASSQGLGDQPQHF. The CDR3 DNA follows: TGCGCCAGCAGCCAGGGACTGGGAGACCAGCCCCAGCATTTT.

V usage is TRBV4-1 and J usage is TRBJ2-3; 10 bases agree with TRBD1. Per germline, CDR1 MGHRA and CDR2 YSYEKL. J gave up 2 bases and V 4 bases, and 12 bases lay outside the gene matches. The CDR3 sequence is 18 residues long. CDR3 loop: CASSLGTGVDLATDTQYF. CDR3 nucleotides: TGCGCCAGCAGCCTTGGGACAGGGGTAGACTTAGCCACAGATACGCAGTATTTT.